This T cell receptor beta chain was identified during a study of blood T cells in healthy people across ages. The V gene's germline CDR1 is SNHLY and CDR2 FYNNEI. V lost 7 bases, J lost 3 bases, and 6 bases stayed unmatched. CDR3 length equals 13 residues. For the second PCR, which ran for about 6 to 12 cycles, a sample-barcoded 5' primer and a J-beta primer mix were used. From the 5' RACE reads, TCRdb called clonotypes with MiXCR, one entry per CDR3 protein. This table has roughly 680,000 distinct CDR3 sequences, around half appearing once. This clonotype was recorded a few times. Material: blood. The chain carries TRBV2 and TRBJ2-7, with TRBD1 matching 7 bases. The clonotype comes from a woman aged 60-75 years in good health. In DNA, the CDR3 is TGTGCCAGCAAGGGGGCGGCCCACTACGAGCAGTACTTC. Translating it yields CASKGAAHYEQYF.